This paragraph covers one T cell receptor (beta chain) sequence. Its antigen remains unknown. At one of its ends the junction is not consistent with the germline gene, which may arise from a read error. The method was immunoSEQ multiplex PCR; TCRdb's version includes in-frame clones alone and lacks a portion of them. Here the sample spans approximately 110,000 clones, 80% to 95% being singletons. Germline CDR1 is SSHAT and CDR2 is FNYEAQ (reference sequence). The CDR3 is 15 residues long. The sample belongs to a study of T cell responses to AZD1222 COVID-19 vaccine. Study conclusions and caveats: Most donors were white British, females outnumbered males, and clonal diversity was possibly underestimated.

The TCR sequence derives from an adult who received the AZD1222 COVID-19 vaccine. The chain carries TRBV7-7 and TRBJ2-3; TRBD1 matches 10 bases. The material was peripheral blood, obtained 28 days after the second AZD1222 dose. CDR3 nucleotides: TGTGCTAGCAGCTTAGGGACAGGGGTTGCAGATACGCAGTATTTT. It specifies CASSLGTGVADTQYF.